Included here is one TCR beta chain sequence, with context. The data originate from a study of PD-L1 blockade in urothelial cancer. Study overall: About 90% of the roughly 29 patients were men with bladder-origin urothelial cancer.

The assay was immunoSEQ multiplex PCR, and TCRdb's table has in-frame clones only and misses some. This sample yields around 100,000 clones, of which over 75% are seen a single time; more than 2% belongs to the top ten. Germline lookup yields CDR1 LNHNV and CDR2 YYDKDF (reference sequence). After removal of 8 bases from V and 5 bases from J, the junction contained 8 bases not matched to a gene. The CDR3 runs 14 residues. This TCR was recovered from a man aged 45-65 years with urothelial cancer. The input for sequencing was PBMCs, taken around atezolizumab (anti-PD-L1) treatment. This rearrangement joins TRBV15 to TRBJ2-1; 8 nucleotides align to TRBD2. In nucleotides, the CDR3 is TGTGCCACCCGTTTTGCGGGAGGAAACAATGAGCAGTTCTTC. It encodes CATRFAGGNNEQFF.